This T cell receptor beta chain originates from a study of blood T cell repertoires in COVID-19. Germline values: CDR1 SNHLY, CDR2 FYNNEI. Trimming cost V 0 bases and J 2 bases, with 6 bases left between them. The CDR3 loop spans 14 amino acids. Clones were sequenced by immunoSEQ multiplex PCR, and TCRdb holds only the in-frame ones, with some missing. Of under 75,000 clones listed, more than 60% are singletons. The sequenced material came from peripheral blood. The chain joins TRBV2 to TRBJ2-3; the D is unclear. This TCR was recovered from a man aged 60 to 75 with acute or convalescent COVID-19. The CDR3 DNA is TGTGCCAGCAGTGAAGCGTGGGCCACAGATACGCAGTATTTT. Amino acids: CASSEAWATDTQYF.